This T cell receptor beta chain was sequenced in a study of response to subunit inactivated influenza vaccine. TCRdb reanalysed the RT-PCR reads using MiXCR and keeps one entry per CDR3 protein. The data show approximately 680,000 distinct CDR3 sequences, 15% to 17% seen once. The V gene's germline CDR1 is ENHRY and CDR2 SYGVKD. The length of the CDR3 is 16 residues. Trimming took off 3 bases at V and 0 bases at J, with 14 bases between the two ends. The sequencing used PBMCs from blood, collected 11 to 12 days after vaccination. This receptor was taken from a man aged 45-65 years who received an inactivated influenza vaccine. The J gene is TRBJ2-5, the V gene TRBV10-3; D is perhaps TRBD1 or TRBD2 (5 bases each). CDR3 region: CAISDLGTAYQETQYF. DNA of the CDR3: TGTGCCATCAGTGATCTGGGGACGGCGTACCAAGAGACCCAGTACTTC.